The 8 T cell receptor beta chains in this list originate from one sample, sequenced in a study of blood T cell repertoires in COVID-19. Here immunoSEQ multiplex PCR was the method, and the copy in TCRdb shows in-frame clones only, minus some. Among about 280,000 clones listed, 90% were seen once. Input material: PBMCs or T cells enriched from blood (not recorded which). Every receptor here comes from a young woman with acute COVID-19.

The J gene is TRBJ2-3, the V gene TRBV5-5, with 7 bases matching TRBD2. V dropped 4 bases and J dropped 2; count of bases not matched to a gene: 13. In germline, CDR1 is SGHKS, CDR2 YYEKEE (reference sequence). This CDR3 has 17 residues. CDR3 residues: CASSPKLAEIVTDTQYF. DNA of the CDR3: TGTGCCAGCAGCCCAAAGCTAGCGGAAATAGTCACAGATACGCAGTATTTT.

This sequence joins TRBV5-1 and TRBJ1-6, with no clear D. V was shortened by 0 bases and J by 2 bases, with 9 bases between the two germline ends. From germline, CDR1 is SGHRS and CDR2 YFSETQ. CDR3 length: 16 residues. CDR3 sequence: CASSLAPQTYNSPLHF. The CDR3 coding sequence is TGCGCCAGCAGCTTGGCCCCGCAGACCTATAATTCACCCCTCCACTTT.

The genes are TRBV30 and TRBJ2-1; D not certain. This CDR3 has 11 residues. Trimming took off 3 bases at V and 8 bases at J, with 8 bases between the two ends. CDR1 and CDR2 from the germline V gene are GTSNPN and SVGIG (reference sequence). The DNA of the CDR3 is TGTGCCTGGAGCCCCCGAGATGAGCAGTTCTTC. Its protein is CAWSPRDEQFF.

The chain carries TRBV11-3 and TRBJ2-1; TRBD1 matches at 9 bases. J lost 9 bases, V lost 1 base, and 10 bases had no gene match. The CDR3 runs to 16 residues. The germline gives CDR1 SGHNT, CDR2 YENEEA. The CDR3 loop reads CASSLGSGTGLGEQFF. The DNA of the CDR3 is TGTGCCAGCAGCTTAGGCTCCGGGACAGGGCTTGGTGAGCAGTTCTTC.

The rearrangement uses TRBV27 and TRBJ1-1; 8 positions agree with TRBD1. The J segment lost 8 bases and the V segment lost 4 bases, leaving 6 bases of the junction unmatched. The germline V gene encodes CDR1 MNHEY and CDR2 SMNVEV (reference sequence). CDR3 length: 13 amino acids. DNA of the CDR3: TGTGCCAGCAGTTACGGACAGGGCAGAGAAGCTTTCTTT. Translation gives CASSYGQGREAFF.

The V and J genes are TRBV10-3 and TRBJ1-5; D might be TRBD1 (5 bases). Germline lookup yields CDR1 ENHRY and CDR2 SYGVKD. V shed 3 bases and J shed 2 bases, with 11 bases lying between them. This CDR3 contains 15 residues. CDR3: CAISDGQGGNQPQHF. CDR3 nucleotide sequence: TGTGCCATCAGTGACGGGCAGGGTGGCAATCAGCCCCAGCATTTT.

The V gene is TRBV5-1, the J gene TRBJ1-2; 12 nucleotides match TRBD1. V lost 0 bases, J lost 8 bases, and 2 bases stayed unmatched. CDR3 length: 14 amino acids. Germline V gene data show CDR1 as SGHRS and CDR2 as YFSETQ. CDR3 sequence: CASSLDGTGGGYTF. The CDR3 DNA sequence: TGCGCCAGCAGCTTGGATGGGACAGGGGGCGGCTACACCTTC.

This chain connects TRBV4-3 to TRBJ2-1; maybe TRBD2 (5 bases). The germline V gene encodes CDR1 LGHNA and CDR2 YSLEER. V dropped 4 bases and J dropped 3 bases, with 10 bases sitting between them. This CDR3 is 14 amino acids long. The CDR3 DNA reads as TGCGCCAGCAGCCGGCTACTAGACTACAATGAGCAGTTCTTC. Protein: CASSRLLDYNEQFF.